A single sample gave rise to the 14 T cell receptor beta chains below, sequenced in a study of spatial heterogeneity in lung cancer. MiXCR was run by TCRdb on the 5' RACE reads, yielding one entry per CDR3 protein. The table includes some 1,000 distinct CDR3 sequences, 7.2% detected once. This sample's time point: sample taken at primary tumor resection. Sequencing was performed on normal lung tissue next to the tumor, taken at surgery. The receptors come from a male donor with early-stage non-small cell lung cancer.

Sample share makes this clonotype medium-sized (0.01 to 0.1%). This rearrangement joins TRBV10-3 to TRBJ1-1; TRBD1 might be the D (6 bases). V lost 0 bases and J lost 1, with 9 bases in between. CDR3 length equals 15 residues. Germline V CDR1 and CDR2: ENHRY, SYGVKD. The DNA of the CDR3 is TGTGCCATCAGTGAGTCGGGGACATCGAACACTGAAGCTTTCTTT. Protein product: CAISESGTSNTEAFF.

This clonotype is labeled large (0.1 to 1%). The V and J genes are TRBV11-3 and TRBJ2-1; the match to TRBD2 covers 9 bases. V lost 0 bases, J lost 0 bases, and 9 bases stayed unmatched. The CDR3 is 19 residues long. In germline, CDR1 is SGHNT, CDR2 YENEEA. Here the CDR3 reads CASSLEGTREGPSYNEQFF. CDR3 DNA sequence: TGTGCCAGCAGCTTAGAAGGAACGCGGGAGGGCCCCTCCTACAATGAGCAGTTCTTC.

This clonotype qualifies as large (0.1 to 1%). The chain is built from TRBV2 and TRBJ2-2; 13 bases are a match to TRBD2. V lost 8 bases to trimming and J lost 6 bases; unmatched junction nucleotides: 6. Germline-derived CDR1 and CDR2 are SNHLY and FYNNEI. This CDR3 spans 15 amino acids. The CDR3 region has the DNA TGTGCCAGCGTTAGGACTAGCGGGAGTTCCGGGGAGCTGTTTTTT. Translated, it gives CASVRTSGSSGELFF.

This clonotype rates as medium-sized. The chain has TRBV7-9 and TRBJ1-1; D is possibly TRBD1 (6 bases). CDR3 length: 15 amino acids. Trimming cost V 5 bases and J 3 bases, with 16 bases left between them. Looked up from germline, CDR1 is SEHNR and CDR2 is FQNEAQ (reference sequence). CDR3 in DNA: TGTGCCAGCAGCAGCACCGCCGCAGGGGACACTGAAGCTTTCTTT. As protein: CASSSTAAGDTEAFF.

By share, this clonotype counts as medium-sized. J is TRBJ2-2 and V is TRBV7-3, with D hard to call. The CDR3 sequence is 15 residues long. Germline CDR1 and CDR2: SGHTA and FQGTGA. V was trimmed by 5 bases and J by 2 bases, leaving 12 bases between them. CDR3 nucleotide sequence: TGTGCCAGCAGCCTGCTCCCGAGCAACACCGGGGAGCTGTTTTTT. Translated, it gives CASSLLPSNTGELFF.

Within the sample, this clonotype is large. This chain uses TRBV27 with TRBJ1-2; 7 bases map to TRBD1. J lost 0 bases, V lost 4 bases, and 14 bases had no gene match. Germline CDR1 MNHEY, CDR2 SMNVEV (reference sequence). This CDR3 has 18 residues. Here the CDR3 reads CASSSYSPRQGTNYGYTF. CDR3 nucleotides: TGTGCCAGCAGTTCCTATTCCCCCCGACAGGGAACTAACTATGGCTACACCTTC.

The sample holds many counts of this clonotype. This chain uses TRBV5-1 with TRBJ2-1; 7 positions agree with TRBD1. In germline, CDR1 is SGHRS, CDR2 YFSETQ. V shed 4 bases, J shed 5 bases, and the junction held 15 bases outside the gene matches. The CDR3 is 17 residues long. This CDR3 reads CASSPAPLRQGNNEQFF. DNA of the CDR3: TGCGCCAGCAGCCCGGCCCCCTTGAGACAGGGCAACAATGAGCAGTTCTTC.

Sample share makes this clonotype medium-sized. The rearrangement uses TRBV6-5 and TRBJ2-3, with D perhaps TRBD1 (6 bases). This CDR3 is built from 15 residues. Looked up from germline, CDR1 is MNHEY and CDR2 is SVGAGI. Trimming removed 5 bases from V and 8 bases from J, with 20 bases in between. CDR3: CASSPSWDTGGTQYF. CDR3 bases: TGTGCCAGCAGTCCTTCTTGGGACACCGGAGGTACGCAGTATTTT.

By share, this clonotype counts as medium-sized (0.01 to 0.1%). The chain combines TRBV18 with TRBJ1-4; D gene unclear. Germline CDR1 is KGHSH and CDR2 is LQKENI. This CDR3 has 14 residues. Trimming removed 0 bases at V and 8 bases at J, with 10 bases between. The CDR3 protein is CASSPPETREKLFF. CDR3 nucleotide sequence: TGTGCCAGCTCACCACCGGAGACCAGGGAAAAACTGTTTTTT.

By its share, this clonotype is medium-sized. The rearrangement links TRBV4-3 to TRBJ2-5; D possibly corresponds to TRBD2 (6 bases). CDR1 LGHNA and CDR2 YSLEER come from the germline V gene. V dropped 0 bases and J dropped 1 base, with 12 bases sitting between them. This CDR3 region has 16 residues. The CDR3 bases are TGCGCCAGCAGCCAAGATGGTATAGCGGCCCAAGAGACCCAGTACTTC. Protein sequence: CASSQDGIAAQETQYF.

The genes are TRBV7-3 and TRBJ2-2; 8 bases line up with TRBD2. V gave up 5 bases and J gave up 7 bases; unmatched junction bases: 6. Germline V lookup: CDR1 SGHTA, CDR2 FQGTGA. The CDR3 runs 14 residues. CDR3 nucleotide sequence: TGTGCCAGCAGCCGACTAGCGTATGGCGGGGAGCTGTTTTTT. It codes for CASSRLAYGGELFF.

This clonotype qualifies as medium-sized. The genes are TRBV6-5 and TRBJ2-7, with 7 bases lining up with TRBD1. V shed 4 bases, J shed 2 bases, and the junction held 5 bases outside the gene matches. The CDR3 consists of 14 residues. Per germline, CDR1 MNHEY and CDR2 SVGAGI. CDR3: CASSFRTGTYEQYF. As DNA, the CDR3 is TGTGCCAGCAGTTTCCGGACAGGTACCTACGAGCAGTACTTC.

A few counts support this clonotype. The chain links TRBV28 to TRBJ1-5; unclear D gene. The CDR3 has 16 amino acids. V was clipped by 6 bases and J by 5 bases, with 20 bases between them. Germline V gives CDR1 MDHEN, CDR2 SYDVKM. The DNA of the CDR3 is TGTGCCAGCAGACGGGCCGGCCAGGCGGGATATCAGCCCCAGCATTTT. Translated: CASRRAGQAGYQPQHF.

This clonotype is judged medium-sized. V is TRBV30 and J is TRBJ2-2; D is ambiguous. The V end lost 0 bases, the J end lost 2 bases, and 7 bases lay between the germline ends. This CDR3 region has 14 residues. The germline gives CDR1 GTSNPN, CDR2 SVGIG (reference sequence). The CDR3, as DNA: TGTGCCTGGAGTGTATGGGGTAACACCGGGGAGCTGTTTTTT. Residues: CAWSVWGNTGELFF.